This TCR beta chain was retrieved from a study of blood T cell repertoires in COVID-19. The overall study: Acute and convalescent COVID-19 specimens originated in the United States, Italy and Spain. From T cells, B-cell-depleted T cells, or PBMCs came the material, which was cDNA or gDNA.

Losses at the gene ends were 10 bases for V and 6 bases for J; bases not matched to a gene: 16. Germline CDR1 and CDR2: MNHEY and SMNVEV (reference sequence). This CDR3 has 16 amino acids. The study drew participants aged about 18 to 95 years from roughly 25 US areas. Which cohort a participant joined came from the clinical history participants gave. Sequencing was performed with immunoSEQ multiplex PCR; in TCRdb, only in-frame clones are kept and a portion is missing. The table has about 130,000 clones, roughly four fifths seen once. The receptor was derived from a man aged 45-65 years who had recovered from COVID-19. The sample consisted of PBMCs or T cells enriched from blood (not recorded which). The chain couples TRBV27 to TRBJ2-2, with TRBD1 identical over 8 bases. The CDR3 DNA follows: TGTGCCATCGGTGGGGCAGCGCAGGGGGCGGCCGGGGAGCTGTTTTTT. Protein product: CAIGGAAQGAAGELFF.